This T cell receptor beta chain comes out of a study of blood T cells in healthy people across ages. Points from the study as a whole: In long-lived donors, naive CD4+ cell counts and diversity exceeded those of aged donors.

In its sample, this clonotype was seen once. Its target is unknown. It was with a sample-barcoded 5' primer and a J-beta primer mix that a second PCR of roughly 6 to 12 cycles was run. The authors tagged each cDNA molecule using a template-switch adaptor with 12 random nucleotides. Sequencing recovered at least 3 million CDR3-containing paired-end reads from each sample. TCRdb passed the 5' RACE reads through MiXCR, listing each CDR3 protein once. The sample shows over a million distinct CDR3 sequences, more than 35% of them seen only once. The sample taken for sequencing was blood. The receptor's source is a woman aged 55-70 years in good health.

CDR3 sequence: CASSRLAGGPDTDTQYF. The CDR3 DNA is TGTGCCAGCAGCCGACTAGCGGGAGGGCCCGATACAGATACGCAGTATTTT. V is TRBV2 and J is TRBJ2-3; 14 bases fit TRBD2. The germline V gene encodes CDR1 SNHLY and CDR2 FYNNEI. This CDR3 comprises 17 residues. J was trimmed by 3 bases and V by 6 bases; bases with no gene match: 8.